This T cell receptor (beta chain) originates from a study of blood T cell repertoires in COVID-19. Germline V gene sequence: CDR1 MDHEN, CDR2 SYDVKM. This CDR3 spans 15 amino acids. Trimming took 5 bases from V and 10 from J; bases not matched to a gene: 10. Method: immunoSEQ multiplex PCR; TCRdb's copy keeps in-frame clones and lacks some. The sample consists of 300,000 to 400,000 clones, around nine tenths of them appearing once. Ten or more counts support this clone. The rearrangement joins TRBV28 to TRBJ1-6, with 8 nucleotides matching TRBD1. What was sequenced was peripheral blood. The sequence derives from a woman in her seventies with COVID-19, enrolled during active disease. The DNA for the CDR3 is TGTGCCAGCAGTCCAACTTCAGGGGGCGTATCACCCCTCCACTTT. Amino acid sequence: CASSPTSGGVSPLHF.